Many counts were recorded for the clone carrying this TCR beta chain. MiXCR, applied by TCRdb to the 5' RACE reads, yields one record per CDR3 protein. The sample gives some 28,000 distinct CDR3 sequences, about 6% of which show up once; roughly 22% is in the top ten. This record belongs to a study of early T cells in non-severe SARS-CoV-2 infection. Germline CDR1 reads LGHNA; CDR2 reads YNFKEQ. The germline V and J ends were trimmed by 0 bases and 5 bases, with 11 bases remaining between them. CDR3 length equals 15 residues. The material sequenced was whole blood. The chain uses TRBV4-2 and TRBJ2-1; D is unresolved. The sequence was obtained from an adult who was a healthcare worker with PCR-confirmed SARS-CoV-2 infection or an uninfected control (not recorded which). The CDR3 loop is CASSQERQPHNEQFF. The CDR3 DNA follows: TGTGCCAGCAGCCAAGAAAGGCAGCCCCACAATGAGCAGTTCTTC.